The 18 T cell receptor beta chains below come from one sample, sequenced in a study of cytomegalovirus exposure and HLA in healthy donors (dated by TCRdb to 2017 to 2019). The library was obtained by the immunoSEQ multiplex PCR assay. TCRdb retrieved this table from immuneACCESS and kept in-frame rearrangements only. Not all clones are present; in checked studies, unresolved V genes account for under half, and no reason is known for the remainder. This sample has over 200,000 clones in its table, and 88% of those were observed once. The ten largest make up 2.9% of the sample. Material for sequencing was PBMCs. The receptor set was obtained from a woman aged 18-30 years in good health and CMV-seronegative.

Only one count was recorded for this clone. This CDR3 is CASSQVSGSGNEQYF. CDR3 coding DNA: TGCGCCAGCAGCCAGGTTAGCGGGAGCGGCAACGAGCAGTACTTC. V gene TRBV4-1 combines with J gene TRBJ2-7, with 9 positions matching TRBD2. Trimming took 3 bases from V and 5 from J; bases not matched to a gene: 8. Germline V lookup: CDR1 MGHRA, CDR2 YSYEKL. This CDR3 has 15 residues.

V is TRBV6-6 and J is TRBJ2-7; tentatively, D is TRBD1 (6 bases). The V gene lost 3 bases and the J gene lost 3 bases, with 18 bases spanning the gap. Per the germline V gene, CDR1 is MNHNY and CDR2 is SVGAGI (reference sequence). There are 16 residues in the CDR3. Here the CDR3 DNA reads TGTGCCAGCAGTTATTTGGCAGGGGACACCAACTACGAGCAGTACTTC. This codes for CASSYLAGDTNYEQYF.

The V gene is TRBV6-1, the J gene TRBJ2-2; TRBD2 aligns across 8 bases. The germline V gene has CDR1 MNHNS and CDR2 SASEGT. There are 15 residues in the CDR3. Unmatched junction bases numbered 1, after V lost 1 base and J lost 3 bases. The DNA of the CDR3 is TGTGCCAGCAGTGAAGAACTAGCGGACACCGGGGAGCTGTTTTTT. As protein: CASSEELADTGELFF.

The rearrangement links TRBV21-1 to TRBJ2-7; the table's D call of TRBD2 was not tested on the DNA. TRBV21-1 is a recognized pseudogene. The length of the CDR3 is 19 residues. The CDR3 DNA sequence: TGTGCCAGCAGCAAAGGAAGGTTTTCTGCCGGGAGAGCGGGGTACGAGCAGTACTTC. This translates into CASSKGRFSAGRAGYEQYF.

The chain combines TRBV27 with TRBJ1-1; TRBD1 agrees at 9 bases. Unmatched junction bases numbered 6, after V lost 2 bases and J lost 2 bases. The CDR3 extends over 16 amino acids. The V gene's germline CDR1 is MNHEY and CDR2 SMNVEV (reference sequence). CDR3 region: CASSLMGQGDNTEAFF. In DNA, the CDR3 is TGTGCCAGCAGTTTAATGGGACAGGGCGACAACACTGAAGCTTTCTTT.

The rearrangement links TRBV5-1 to TRBJ2-1, with 7 bases identical to TRBD2. This CDR3 is built from 12 residues. V shed 4 bases, J shed 10 bases, and the junction held 5 bases outside the gene matches. Per the germline V gene, CDR1 is SGHRS and CDR2 is YFSETQ. The CDR3 sequence: CASSVGLPEQFF. CDR3 nucleotide sequence: TGCGCCAGCAGCGTGGGACTACCCGAGCAGTTCTTC. Variable domain in full (rest from reference TRBV5-1 and TRBJ2-1): KAGVTQTPRYLIKTRGQQVTLSCSPISGHRSVSWYQQTPGQGLQFLFEYFSETQRNKGNFPGRFSGRQFSNSRSEMNVSTLELGDSALYLCASSVGLPEQFFGPGTRLTVL.

The rearrangement links TRBV2 to TRBJ2-7; 9 positions match TRBD2. This CDR3 is built from 13 residues. V trimming: 9 bases; J trimming: 5 bases; junction bases outside the gene matches: 8. Germline CDR1 SNHLY, CDR2 FYNNEI. CDR3 nucleotides: TGTGCCAGTCCGGGACTAGCTTCCGACGAGCAGTACTTC. This encodes CASPGLASDEQYF.

For this clone: One end of the junction is discordant with germline, which a read error may explain. The rearrangement joins TRBV28 to TRBJ1-2; 9 bases line up with TRBD1. The CDR3 sequence is 17 residues long. Germline V gene lookup returns CDR1 MDHEN and CDR2 SYDVKM. The CDR3 loop is CASSFAGQGIIVTERKF. The DNA of the CDR3 is TGTGCCAGCAGTTTTGCGGGACAGGGAATTATAGTGACAGAACGCAAGTTC.

The chain recombines TRBV15 with TRBJ1-1; 7 bases agree with TRBD1. The CDR3 length is 15 residues. The ends lost 3 bases at V and 4 bases at J; junction bases unmatched: 8. The V gene's germline CDR1 is LNHNV and CDR2 YYDKDF (reference sequence). CDR3 protein: CATSSQGAGGTEAFF. CDR3 nucleotide sequence: TGTGCCACCAGCAGCCAAGGGGCAGGGGGCACTGAAGCTTTCTTT.

The rearrangement uses TRBV5-1 and TRBJ2-3; D is perhaps TRBD1 (5 bases). The CDR3 sequence is 16 residues long. From germline, CDR1 is SGHRS and CDR2 YFSETQ. Trimming left V 0 bases short and J 6 bases short, with 17 bases between. CDR3 region: CASSLAAHRQSDTQYF. CDR3 nucleotides: TGCGCCAGCAGCTTGGCCGCACACAGACAGTCGGATACGCAGTATTTT. The full variable domain, with the rest looked up from reference TRBV5-1 and TRBJ2-3, is KAGVTQTPRYLIKTRGQQVTLSCSPISGHRSVSWYQQTPGQGLQFLFEYFSETQRNKGNFPGRFSGRQFSNSRSEMNVSTLELGDSALYLCASSLAAHRQSDTQYFGPGTRLTVL.

The chain carries TRBV7-9 and TRBJ1-2; 7 bases match TRBD1. V dropped 5 bases and J dropped 5; count of bases not matched to a gene: 5. The CDR3 contains 13 residues. Germline CDR1 and CDR2: SEHNR and FQNEAQ (reference sequence). The CDR3, as DNA: TGTGCCAGCAGCCGGGACAGTGAATATGGCTACACCTTC. It yields the protein CASSRDSEYGYTF. Full variable domain (rest looked up from reference TRBV7-9 and TRBJ1-2): DTGVSQNPRHKITKRGQNVTFRCDPISEHNRLYWYRQTLGQGPEFLTYFQNEAQLEKSRLLSDRFSAERPKGSFSTLEIQRTEQGDSAMYLCASSRDSEYGYTFGSGTRLTVV.

V gene TRBV2 combines with J gene TRBJ2-1; D is ambiguous. Germline CDR1 and CDR2: SNHLY and FYNNEI. Trimming removed 4 bases from V and 10 bases from J, with 8 bases in between. The CDR3 loop spans 11 amino acids. In nucleotides, the CDR3 is TGTGCCAGCAGTGTCAAAGAGGAGCAGTTCTTC. This encodes CASSVKEEQFF.

The chain recombines TRBV7-9 with TRBJ2-7, with D tentatively TRBD1 (6 bases). The CDR3 spans 14 residues. Germline V gene data show CDR1 as SEHNR and CDR2 as FQNEAQ (reference sequence). Trimming took off 4 bases at V and 5 bases at J, with 15 bases between the two ends. Here the CDR3 reads CASSSYRDTHEQYF. The CDR3 nucleotides are TGTGCCAGCAGCTCCTACCGGGACACCCACGAGCAGTACTTC.

The chain carries TRBV14 and TRBJ2-7; 8 bases are a match to TRBD1. With V trimmed by 0 bases and J by 1 base, 2 bases remained unmatched. The CDR3 loop spans 15 amino acids. Per the germline V gene, CDR1 is SGHDN and CDR2 is FVKESK. CDR3 region: CASSQDYRGSYEQYF. CDR3 DNA: TGTGCCAGCAGCCAAGACTACAGGGGGTCCTACGAGCAGTACTTC.

This clone has only a few counts. The chain carries TRBV6-1 and TRBJ1-1; TRBD1 aligns across 12 bases. The germline gives CDR1 MNHNS, CDR2 SASEGT. The V gene end was trimmed by 3 bases and the J gene end by 5 bases; junction bases not matched to a gene: 4. The CDR3 length is 15 residues. The DNA for the CDR3 is TGTGCCAGCAGTGATGGGACAGGGGGCTTTACTGAAGCTTTCTTT. As protein: CASSDGTGGFTEAFF.

This clone was recorded once. This sequence joins TRBV28 and TRBJ1-5; possibly TRBD1 for D (6 bases). Trimming pared 6 bases from V and 4 bases from J, leaving 22 bases between. CDR3 length: 17 amino acids. Germline V gene lookup returns CDR1 MDHEN and CDR2 SYDVKM. CDR3 amino acids: CASRLRGYRSPNQPQHF. DNA for the CDR3: TGTGCCAGCAGACTCAGGGGCTATAGATCCCCAAATCAGCCCCAGCATTTT.

The rearrangement links TRBV19 to TRBJ2-5, with 10 bases that match TRBD2. Unmatched junction bases numbered 8, after V lost 7 bases and J lost 3 bases. The CDR3 sequence is 15 residues long. Germline V lookup: CDR1 LNHDA, CDR2 SQIVND (reference sequence). CDR3 DNA: TGTGCCAGTATATCTAGCGGGAGCTCCAAAGAGACCCAGTACTTC. This gives the protein CASISSGSSKETQYF. The full variable domain, rest sourced from reference TRBV19 and TRBJ2-5, is DGGITQSPKYLFRKEGQNVTLSCEQNLNHDAMYWYRQDPGQGLRLIYYSQIVNDFQKGDIAEGYSVSREKKESFPLTVTSAQKNPTAFYLCASISSGSSKETQYFGPGTRLLVL.

CDR3 sequence: CASSTAGVQYF. Here the CDR3 DNA reads TGTGCCAGCAGTACCGCGGGGGTCCAGTACTTC. This chain joins TRBV6-5 and TRBJ2-5; 7 nucleotides line up with TRBD2. The trim removed 5 bases at V and 10 bases at J, leaving 4 bases unmatched. Germline CDR1 is MNHEY and CDR2 is SVGAGI. The CDR3 runs 11 residues.